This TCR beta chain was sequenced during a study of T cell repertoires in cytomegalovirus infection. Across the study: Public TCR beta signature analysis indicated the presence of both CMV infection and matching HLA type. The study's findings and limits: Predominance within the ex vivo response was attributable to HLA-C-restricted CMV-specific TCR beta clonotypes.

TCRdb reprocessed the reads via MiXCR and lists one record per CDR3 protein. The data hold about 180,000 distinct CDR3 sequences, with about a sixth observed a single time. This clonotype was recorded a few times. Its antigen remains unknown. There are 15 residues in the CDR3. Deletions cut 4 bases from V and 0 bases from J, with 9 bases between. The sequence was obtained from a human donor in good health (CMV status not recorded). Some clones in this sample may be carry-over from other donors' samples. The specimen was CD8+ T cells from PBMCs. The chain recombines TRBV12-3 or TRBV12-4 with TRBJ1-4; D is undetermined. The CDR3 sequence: CASSSEGATNEKLFF. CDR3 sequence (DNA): TGTGCCAGCAGTTCGGAGGGTGCAACTAATGAAAAACTGTTTTTT.